The 27 T cell receptor beta chains listed next were all sequenced from one sample in a study of T cell responses to AZD1222 COVID-19 vaccine. The data were produced by immunoSEQ multiplex PCR, yet TCRdb's version contains in-frame clones alone and is incomplete. The profile shows roughly 130,000 clones, approximately 94% of them singletons. The input for sequencing was peripheral blood, taken on day 0 of AZD1222 vaccination. The receptors derive from an adult in good health.

The count of this clone is one. The CDR3 loop is CASSPWGRVNTEAFF. Written as DNA, the CDR3 is TGTGCCAGCTCCCCGTGGGGCAGGGTGAACACTGAAGCTTTCTTT. The genes are TRBV19 and TRBJ1-1; D is possibly TRBD1 (5 bases). This CDR3 is built from 15 residues. V lost 9 bases and J lost 0, with 17 bases in between. Per the germline V gene, CDR1 is LNHDA and CDR2 is SQIVND (reference sequence).

V is TRBV20-1 and J is TRBJ1-1; TRBD1 might be the D (5 bases). V lost 3 bases, J lost 1 base, and 15 bases lay in between. The CDR3 totals 15 residues. CDR1 and CDR2 from the germline V gene are DFQATT and SNEGSKA (reference sequence). The DNA for the CDR3 is TGCAGTGCTAGTCCTTGGGACGGCGGGAACACTGAAGCTTTCTTT. It translates to CSASPWDGGNTEAFF.

CDR3 in amino acids: CASSLSQGANSPLHF. DNA of the CDR3: TGTGCCAGCAGCTTAAGTCAGGGGGCTAATTCACCCCTCCACTTT. This rearrangement joins TRBV7-8 to TRBJ1-6, with TRBD1 matching over 8 bases. Unmatched junction bases numbered 3, after V lost 2 bases and J lost 6 bases. This CDR3 has 15 residues. Germline CDR1 reads SGHVS; CDR2 reads FQNEAQ.

J is TRBJ2-7 and V is TRBV27; D uncertain. Germline CDR1 MNHEY, CDR2 SMNVEV (reference sequence). The CDR3 contains 12 residues. The V and J ends lost 4 bases and 5 bases respectively, with 9 bases between them. CDR3 nucleotides: TGTGCCAGCAGTTCCGTAGTTGACGAGCAGTACTTC. Translating it yields CASSSVVDEQYF.

The CDR3 nucleotides are TGTGCCAGTAGTATACCGCGACAGGAGTACTCTGGAAACACCATATATTTT. Translation: CASSIPRQEYSGNTIYF. The chain uses TRBV19 and TRBJ1-3; D might be TRBD1 (6 bases). The V gene's germline CDR1 is LNHDA and CDR2 SQIVND (reference sequence). The CDR3 has 17 residues. V was pared by 2 bases and J by 0 bases, with 14 bases between.

The chain employs TRBV7-3 and TRBJ1-2; no clear D. V lost 1 base and J 0 bases, leaving 9 bases between the germline ends. The CDR3 has 15 amino acids. Germline lookup yields CDR1 SGHTA and CDR2 FQGTGA. The CDR3 loop reads CASSLNTETNYGYTF. CDR3 coding DNA: TGTGCCAGCAGCTTAAATACAGAAACTAACTATGGCTACACCTTC.

The rearrangement uses TRBV29-1 and TRBJ1-1; no reliable D call. The germline V gene has CDR1 SQVTM and CDR2 ANQGSEA. This CDR3 region has 13 residues. The ends were cut back, 1 base at V and 1 base at J, with 7 bases in the middle. The DNA for the CDR3 is TGCAGCGTTGAAGGGCAGGCGAACACTGAAGCTTTCTTT. It is translated as CSVEGQANTEAFF. Based on the CDR3 plus reference TRBV29-1 and TRBJ1-1, the full variable domain is SAVISQKPSRDICQRGTSLTIQCQVDSQVTMMFWYRQQPGQSLTLIATANQGSEATYESGFVIDKFPISRPNLTFSTLTVSNMSPEDSSIYLCSVEGQANTEAFFGQGTRLTVV.

The chain couples TRBV5-4 to TRBJ1-1, with D maybe TRBD1 (5 bases). The CDR3 is 13 residues long. V was cut by 0 bases and J by 11 bases, with 14 bases left in between. CDR1 and CDR2 (germline): SGHNT, YYREEE (reference sequence). The CDR3 sequence is CASSLAETGMAFF. The CDR3 nucleotides read TGTGCCAGCAGCTTGGCCGAAACAGGCATGGCTTTCTTT.

The chain is built from TRBV9 and TRBJ2-3, with D unclear. The V and J ends lost 3 bases and 2 bases respectively, with 13 bases between them. Germline CDR1 is SGDLS and CDR2 is YYNGEE. There are 15 residues in the CDR3. In DNA form, the CDR3 reads TGTGCCAGCAGCGGCCATGGCACAATCACAGATACGCAGTATTTT. Amino acids: CASSGHGTITDTQYF.

The CDR3 coding sequence is TGCGCCAGCAGCCCGCTGGGACCCCTGAACACTGAAGCTTTCTTT. Amino acid sequence: CASSPLGPLNTEAFF. The chain carries TRBV5-1 and TRBJ1-1, with D possibly TRBD1 on 5 matching bases. The CDR3 is 15 amino acids. Germline CDR1 is SGHRS and CDR2 is YFSETQ. Trimming took off 4 bases at V and 0 bases at J, with 13 bases between the two ends. Full variable domain (missing parts from reference TRBV5-1 and TRBJ1-1): KAGVTQTPRYLIKTRGQQVTLSCSPISGHRSVSWYQQTPGQGLQFLFEYFSETQRNKGNFPGRFSGRQFSNSRSEMNVSTLELGDSALYLCASSPLGPLNTEAFFGQGTRLTVV.

The V gene is TRBV19, the J gene TRBJ2-2; TRBD1 agrees at 9 bases. The CDR3 runs 16 residues. V shed 6 bases and J 5 bases; nucleotides not matched to a gene: 10. Germline CDR1 LNHDA, CDR2 SQIVND (reference sequence). In nucleotides, the CDR3 is TGTGCCAGTAGCCACGGACAGGGGCAACGTACCGGGGAGCTGTTTTTT. This encodes CASSHGQGQRTGELFF. Using reference TRBV19 and TRBJ2-2 for the parts outside the CDR3, the full variable domain is DGGITQSPKYLFRKEGQNVTLSCEQNLNHDAMYWYRQDPGQGLRLIYYSQIVNDFQKGDIAEGYSVSREKKESFPLTVTSAQKNPTAFYLCASSHGQGQRTGELFFGEGSRLTVL.

The rearrangement uses TRBV5-1 and TRBJ2-1; TRBD2 aligns across 13 bases. The trim removed 7 bases at V and 3 bases at J, leaving 4 bases unmatched. CDR1 is SGHRS and CDR2 is YFSETQ in the germline V gene. The CDR3 consists of 15 residues. The CDR3 DNA sequence: TGCGCCAGCCAGGGACTAGCGGGAAGCTACAATGAGCAGTTCTTC. It yields the protein CASQGLAGSYNEQFF.

The CDR3 DNA reads TGTGCCAGCAGTCCCACAGGACACACAGATACGCAGTATTTT. Translation: CASSPTGHTDTQYF. V usage is TRBV27 and J usage is TRBJ2-3; maybe TRBD1 (5 bases). Deletions cut 5 bases from V and 2 bases from J, with 11 bases between. Per germline, CDR1 MNHEY and CDR2 SMNVEV (reference sequence). This CDR3 has 14 amino acids.

The chain couples TRBV27 to TRBJ2-5, with 8 bases fitting TRBD2. CDR1 and CDR2 (germline): MNHEY, SMNVEV (reference sequence). With V trimmed by 3 bases and J by 5 bases, 8 bases remained unmatched. The CDR3 contains 15 residues. Here the CDR3 reads CASSLGAGVGETQYF. The CDR3 bases are TGTGCCAGCAGTTTGGGAGCGGGAGTCGGTGAGACCCAGTACTTC.

The rearrangement links TRBV28 to TRBJ2-3, with D maybe TRBD2 (5 bases). With 2 bases removed from V and 6 bases from J, the gap between germline ends came to 9 bases. Germline V gene lookup returns CDR1 MDHEN and CDR2 SYDVKM. The CDR3 covers 13 residues. CDR3 nucleotide sequence: TGTGCCAGCAGTTTAGCTAGCTTGGATACGCAGTATTTT. This sequence encodes CASSLASLDTQYF.

This chain joins TRBV4-2 and TRBJ2-2, with D possibly matching TRBD1 (6 bases). There are 15 residues in the CDR3. Germline V gene lookup returns CDR1 LGHNA and CDR2 YNFKEQ. Trimming shortened V by 6 bases and J by 0 bases, and 11 bases separated the two germline ends. The CDR3 bases are TGTGCCAGCAGTCCCGGGACAACGAACACCGGGGAGCTGTTTTTT. Residues: CASSPGTTNTGELFF.

V is TRBV27 and J is TRBJ2-4; D unclear. The V end lost 6 bases, the J end lost 1 base, and 16 bases lay between the germline ends. Germline values: CDR1 MNHEY, CDR2 SMNVEV (reference sequence). This CDR3 spans 16 amino acids. Here the CDR3 DNA reads TGTGCCAGCAGCAAATTATCCCCACCCGCCAAAAACATTCAGTACTTC. It yields the protein CASSKLSPPAKNIQYF.

The chain couples TRBV18 to TRBJ2-5; no clear D. The CDR3 is 12 residues long. The V end was cut by 3 bases, the J end by 5 bases, with 7 bases between. CDR1 and CDR2 (germline): KGHSH, LQKENI. Here the CDR3 DNA reads TGTGCCAGCTCACCGGATTATGAGACCCAGTACTTC. Encoded protein: CASSPDYETQYF.

This clone came up once. The rearrangement joins TRBV10-1 to TRBJ1-4; possibly TRBD1 for D (6 bases). Germline V gene sequence: CDR1 WNHNN, CDR2 SYGVQD (reference sequence). V was shortened by 6 bases and J by 7 bases, with 21 bases between the two germline ends. CDR3 length: 16 residues. Here the CDR3 DNA reads TGCGCCAGCAGCGACGCGGACAGTTCCTCGTCTGAAAAACTGTTTTTT. Translating gives CASSDADSSSSEKLFF.

J is TRBJ1-3 and V is TRBV9; D is ambiguous. CDR3 length equals 16 residues. The V gene's germline CDR1 is SGDLS and CDR2 YYNGEE. V was cut by 4 bases and J by 0 bases, with 14 bases left in between. The CDR3 region is CASSSRTDLSGNTIYF. Here the CDR3 DNA reads TGTGCCAGCAGCTCCCGGACGGACCTCTCTGGAAACACCATATATTTT.

This chain joins TRBV4-3 and TRBJ1-6; D is undetermined. CDR3 length: 16 residues. Germline V gene lookup returns CDR1 LGHNA and CDR2 YSLEER. The ends were cut back, 2 bases at V and 4 bases at J, with 12 bases in the middle. CDR3 sequence (DNA): TGCGCCAGCAGCCAAAAGCCGGTCGGGTATAATTCACCCCTCCACTTT. It is translated as CASSQKPVGYNSPLHF.

This chain uses TRBV11-3 with TRBJ2-7; 8 positions match TRBD2. V lost 5 bases and J lost 6; bases outside the gene matches: 3. CDR1 SGHNT and CDR2 YENEEA come from the germline V gene. CDR3 length: 12 residues. The CDR3 reads CASSRGGLEQYF. The CDR3, as DNA: TGTGCCAGCAGCCGGGGGGGACTCGAGCAGTACTTC.

V usage is TRBV5-1 and J usage is TRBJ1-4; 9 bases are shared with TRBD1. The CDR3 has 14 residues. With 5 bases clipped from V and 6 bases from J, the junction kept 5 bases outside the gene matches. Germline CDR1 and CDR2: SGHRS and YFSETQ. The CDR3 region has the DNA TGCGCCAGCAGTTGGGGACAGGGAGATGAAAAACTGTTTTTT. Its translation is CASSWGQGDEKLFF.

The rearrangement joins TRBV7-8 to TRBJ1-1; the D is unclear. The CDR3 totals 14 residues. V was shortened by 1 base and J by 0 bases, with 6 bases between the two germline ends. Germline lookup yields CDR1 SGHVS and CDR2 FQNEAQ. The chain's CDR3 is CASSLGGMNTEAFF. CDR3 nucleotides: TGTGCCAGCAGCTTAGGGGGTATGAACACTGAAGCTTTCTTT.

This clone was seen a few times. CDR3 in DNA: TGCGCCAGCAGCTTGTCGGACCCCAGCACAGATACGCAGTATTTT. Amino acids: CASSLSDPSTDTQYF. The genes are TRBV5-1 and TRBJ2-3; D uncertain. The CDR3 is 15 residues long. CDR1 and CDR2 from the germline V gene are SGHRS and YFSETQ. V gave up 1 base and J gave up 0 bases, with 9 bases separating them.

The rearrangement joins TRBV25-1 to TRBJ2-3; no reliable D call. Looked up from germline, CDR1 is MGHDK and CDR2 is SYGVNS. Trimming took off 7 bases at V and 4 bases at J, with 6 bases between the two ends. The CDR3 consists of 11 residues. The CDR3 reads CASKGPDTQYF. In DNA, the CDR3 is TGTGCCAGCAAAGGGCCAGATACGCAGTATTTT.

This chain uses TRBV9 with TRBJ1-3; maybe TRBD1 (5 bases). The CDR3 contains 15 residues. CDR1 is SGDLS, CDR2 YYNGEE, per germline. The V and J ends lost 6 bases and 0 bases respectively, with 13 bases between them. CDR3 residues: CASNLDGGSGNTIYF. CDR3 DNA sequence: TGTGCCAGCAACCTAGACGGGGGCTCTGGAAACACCATATATTTT.